This TCR beta chain was sequenced in a study of PD-1 blockade in classical Hodgkin lymphoma. Notes on this clone: As yet, its antigen is unknown.

General study results and limits: Relative to healthy donors, newly diagnosed patients reportedly had lower baseline TCR diversity, which was reported as lower still in relapsed/refractory patients.

The CDR3 is made up of 16 amino acids. Trimming left V 3 bases short and J 9 bases short, with 21 bases between. Germline V lookup: CDR1 SGHVS, CDR2 FNYEAQ. Each patient experienced a relapse that followed autologous stem cell transplantation, and brentuximab vedotin exposure varied. Data came from immunoSEQ multiplex PCR; TCRdb stores just in-frame clones and leaves some out. The table records 75,000 to 100,000 clones, roughly 76% of them present only once. This sample comprised peripheral blood mononuclear cells (PBMCs), obtained before the second cycle of nivolumab. The V gene is TRBV7-6, the J gene TRBJ2-1; D may be TRBD2 (6 bases). This TCR was sampled from a human donor with classical Hodgkin lymphoma. The CDR3 DNA reads as TGTGCCAGCAGCTTGGAATCCTCCGGCGGGATGGGTGAGCAGTTCTTC. This codes for CASSLESSGGMGEQFF.